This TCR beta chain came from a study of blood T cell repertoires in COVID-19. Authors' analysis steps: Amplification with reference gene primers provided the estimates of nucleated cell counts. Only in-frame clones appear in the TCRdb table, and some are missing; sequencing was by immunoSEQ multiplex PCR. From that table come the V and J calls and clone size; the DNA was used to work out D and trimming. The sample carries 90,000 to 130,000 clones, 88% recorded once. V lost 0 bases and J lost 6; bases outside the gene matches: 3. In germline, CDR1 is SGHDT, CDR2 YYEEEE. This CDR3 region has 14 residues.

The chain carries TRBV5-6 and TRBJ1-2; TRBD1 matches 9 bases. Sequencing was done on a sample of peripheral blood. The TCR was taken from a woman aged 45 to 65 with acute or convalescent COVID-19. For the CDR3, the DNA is TGTGCCAGCAGCTTGGACAGGGGGCTGGATGGCTACACCTTC. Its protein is CASSLDRGLDGYTF.